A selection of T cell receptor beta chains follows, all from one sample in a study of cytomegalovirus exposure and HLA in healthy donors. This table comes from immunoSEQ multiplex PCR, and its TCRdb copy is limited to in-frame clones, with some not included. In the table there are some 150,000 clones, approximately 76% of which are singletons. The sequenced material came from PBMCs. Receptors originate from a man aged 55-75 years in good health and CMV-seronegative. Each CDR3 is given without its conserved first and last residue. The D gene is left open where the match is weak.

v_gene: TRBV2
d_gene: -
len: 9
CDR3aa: ATRQQETQY

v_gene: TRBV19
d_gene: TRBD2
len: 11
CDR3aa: ASTHSGKETQY

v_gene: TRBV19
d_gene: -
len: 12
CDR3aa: ASTLAGNNQPQH

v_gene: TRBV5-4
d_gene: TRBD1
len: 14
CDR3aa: ASRMTGISSGNTIY

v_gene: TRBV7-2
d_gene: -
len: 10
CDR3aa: ASSLGPGGYT

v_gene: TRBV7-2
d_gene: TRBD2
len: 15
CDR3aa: ASSRGTSGVAYNEQF

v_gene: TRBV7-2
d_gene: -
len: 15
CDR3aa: ASSLQGVGSPGEPQH

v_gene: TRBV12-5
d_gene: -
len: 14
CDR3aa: ASGFLAGSSYNEQF

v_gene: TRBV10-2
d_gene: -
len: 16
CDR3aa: ASSEGSRRRQGSTEAF

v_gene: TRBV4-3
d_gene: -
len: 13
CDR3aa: ASSSHPGSNTEAF

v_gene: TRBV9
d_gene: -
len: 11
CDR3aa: ASSPQGSRGYT

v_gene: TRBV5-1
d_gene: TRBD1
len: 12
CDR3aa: ASSARQGGAGAF

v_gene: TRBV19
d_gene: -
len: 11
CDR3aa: ATQNAGFREQY

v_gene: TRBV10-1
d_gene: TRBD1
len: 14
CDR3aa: ASSTRTGSSGNTIY

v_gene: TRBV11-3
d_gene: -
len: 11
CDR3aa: ASSLMAADTQY

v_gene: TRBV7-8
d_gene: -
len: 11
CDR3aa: ASSLDRTDTQY

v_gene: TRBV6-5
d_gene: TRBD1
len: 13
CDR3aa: ASSTTGAGNQPQH